A single sample gave rise to the 16 T cell receptor beta chains below, sequenced in a study of shared clonotypes between healthy human individuals. CD45RO negativity and positive selection for CCR7 defined naive CD8 cells, a population that excluded terminally differentiated effector memory CD45RA+ cells. Using immunoSEQ multiplex PCR, the repertoire was profiled, and TCRdb retains in-frame clones only, with some absent. The sample lists approximately 740,000 clones, more than 85% occurring once. Sequencing was performed on naive CD8+ T cells sorted from blood. These receptors were taken from a young man in good health.

The rearrangement uses TRBV2 and TRBJ1-2; 9 nucleotides match TRBD1. This CDR3 comprises 16 residues. V was clipped by 3 bases and J by 2 bases; unmatched bases: 7. Germline V CDR1 and CDR2: SNHLY, FYNNEI. The CDR3: CASSEIGTGMNYGYTF. The CDR3 coding sequence is TGTGCCAGCAGTGAGATTGGGACAGGGATGAACTATGGCTACACCTTC.

The V and J genes are TRBV18 and TRBJ2-7, with D tentatively TRBD1 (6 bases). The CDR3 runs to 15 residues. The V end lost 3 bases, the J end lost 1 base, and 13 bases lay between the germline ends. CDR1 KGHSH and CDR2 LQKENI come from the germline V gene. The CDR3 reads CASSPRDTISYEQYF. Written as DNA, the CDR3 is TGTGCCAGCTCACCCCGGGACACTATTTCCTACGAGCAGTACTTC.

V usage is TRBV7-9 and J usage is TRBJ2-1; D assignment may be TRBD1 or TRBD2 (6 bases each). This CDR3 has 16 amino acids. From germline, CDR1 is SEHNR and CDR2 FQNEAQ (reference sequence). The ends were cut back, 11 bases at V and 7 bases at J, with 27 bases in the middle. Here the CDR3 DNA reads TGTGCCTCTTCCAGCGGATCAGGGGAGGCAAAGAATGAGCAGTTCTTC. It yields the protein CASSSGSGEAKNEQFF.

The chain combines TRBV7-9 with TRBJ2-7; tentative D call: TRBD2 (5 bases). The CDR3 is 15 residues long. V lost 5 bases, J lost 6 bases, and 20 bases lay in between. From germline, CDR1 is SEHNR and CDR2 FQNEAQ (reference sequence). The CDR3 nucleotides read TGTGCCAGCAGCCCGAGGGCCGGGGTTACGGCCGAGCAGTACTTC. Amino acid sequence: CASSPRAGVTAEQYF.

V and J are TRBV11-2 and TRBJ1-1, with TRBD1 identical over 9 bases. CDR3 length equals 15 residues. The V gene's germline CDR1 is SGHAT and CDR2 FQNNGV. V shed 4 bases and J 3 bases; nucleotides not matched to a gene: 6. The CDR3 DNA follows: TGTGCCAGCAGCTACAGGGGGCGTTCGGACACTGAAGCTTTCTTT. This sequence encodes CASSYRGRSDTEAFF.

The gene calls are TRBV4-1 and TRBJ2-1; D assignment may be TRBD1 or TRBD2 (6 bases each). V lost 1 base and J lost 4, with 20 bases in between. This CDR3 is 18 amino acids long. Germline CDR1 reads MGHRA; CDR2 reads YSYEKL. CDR3 DNA: TGCGCCAGCAGCCAAGCTCACCCAGCCACGGGGGCGTACAATGAGCAGTTCTTC. Protein product: CASSQAHPATGAYNEQFF.

The chain has TRBV2 and TRBJ2-7; D is possibly TRBD1 (6 bases). The CDR3 runs 12 residues. Germline assignment: CDR1 SNHLY and CDR2 FYNNEI. Trimming pared 7 bases from V and 3 bases from J, leaving 10 bases between. The chain's CDR3 is CASTGTLYEQYF. The DNA of the CDR3 is TGTGCCAGCACCGGGACACTCTACGAGCAGTACTTC.

The rearrangement joins TRBV7-2 to TRBJ2-7; D could derive from TRBD1 or TRBD2 (5 bases each). Germline CDR1 is SGHTA and CDR2 is FQGNSA. V lost 1 base and J 2 bases, leaving 15 bases between the germline ends. There are 16 residues in the CDR3. CDR3 nucleotide sequence: TGTGCCAGCAGCTTAGACACAGGAGGAGGAACCTACGAGCAGTACTTC. Amino acid sequence: CASSLDTGGGTYEQYF.

The V gene is TRBV9, the J gene TRBJ2-1; the match to TRBD2 covers 10 bases. This CDR3 has 17 residues. V trimming: 3 bases; J trimming: 0 bases; junction bases outside the gene matches: 6. Germline V gives CDR1 SGDLS, CDR2 YYNGEE. This chain's CDR3 is CASSDKLAGSSYNEQFF. CDR3 nucleotide sequence: TGTGCCAGCAGCGACAAACTAGCGGGGAGCTCCTACAATGAGCAGTTCTTC.

The chain has TRBV9 and TRBJ1-3; D is unclear. This CDR3 spans 18 amino acids. Germline assignment: CDR1 SGDLS and CDR2 YYNGEE. The V end lost 1 base, the J end lost 3 bases, and 20 bases lay between the germline ends. The CDR3 spells CASSVFERPDVRGNTIYF. CDR3 sequence (DNA): TGTGCCAGCAGCGTATTCGAGCGGCCAGATGTGCGTGGAAACACCATATATTTT.

This rearrangement joins TRBV28 to TRBJ2-5; D might be TRBD2 (6 bases). There are 15 residues in the CDR3. V gave up 5 bases and J gave up 2 bases, with 15 bases separating them. In germline, CDR1 is MDHEN, CDR2 SYDVKM. The CDR3 bases are TGTGCCAGCAGTGATAAGACGGCGGGGCAAGAGACCCAGTACTTC. It encodes CASSDKTAGQETQYF.

V and J are TRBV19 and TRBJ1-1; 7 nucleotides line up with TRBD1. CDR3 length: 15 residues. J was trimmed by 10 bases and V by 5 bases; bases with no gene match: 16. Germline values: CDR1 LNHDA, CDR2 SQIVND (reference sequence). CDR3 protein: CASSVSQGQVVGAFF. The CDR3 DNA reads TGTGCCAGTAGTGTTTCTCAAGGACAGGTCGTGGGAGCTTTCTTT.

The J gene is TRBJ2-5, the V gene TRBV7-2, with 11 bases identical to TRBD2. Germline CDR1 is SGHTA and CDR2 is FQGNSA. Germline trimming cut 5 bases from V and 5 bases from J; bases unmatched to any gene: 10. There are 16 residues in the CDR3. The chain's CDR3 is CASSPRLAGKLETQYF. The CDR3 nucleotides read TGTGCCAGCAGCCCCAGACTAGCGGGGAAACTTGAGACCCAGTACTTC.

The chain couples TRBV15 to TRBJ2-1, with D perhaps matching TRBD2 (5 bases). V dropped 5 bases and J dropped 6 bases, with 11 bases sitting between them. The CDR3 covers 13 residues. From germline, CDR1 is LNHNV and CDR2 YYDKDF (reference sequence). The CDR3 DNA follows: TGTGCCACCAGCGGCTCTAGCAGCAATGAGCAGTTCTTC. Translated: CATSGSSSNEQFF.

The J gene is TRBJ2-1, the V gene TRBV19, with D possibly being TRBD2 (5 bases). Trimming removed 8 bases at V and 0 bases at J, with 8 bases between. The V gene's germline CDR1 is LNHDA and CDR2 SQIVND (reference sequence). CDR3 length: 13 amino acids. CDR3 residues: CASSEDSYNEQFF. DNA for the CDR3: TGTGCCAGTTCGGAGGACTCCTACAATGAGCAGTTCTTC.

This chain joins TRBV14 and TRBJ2-7; D may be TRBD1 (6 bases). The germline CDR1 and CDR2 sequences are SGHDN and FVKESK. This CDR3 is built from 13 residues. V was pared by 1 base and J by 7 bases, with 11 bases between. CDR3 amino acids: CASSQGGTREQYF. The CDR3 DNA reads TGTGCCAGCAGCCAAGGGGGGACAAGGGAGCAGTACTTC.